This T cell receptor (beta chain) was captured by sequencing in a study of T cells in Graves' hyperthyroidism and ophthalmopathy. The source material, RNA transcripts, was used to amplify TCR beta CDR3 regions. With the HTBI primer set, the TCR CDR3 went through a first round of RT-PCR. TCRdb passed the multiplex PCR reads through MiXCR, listing each CDR3 protein once. The sample has over 350,000 distinct CDR3 sequences, around 20% seen once. To note about this clonotype: Its cognate antigen is unknown.

Findings and caveats of the study: Blood also contained most expanded thyroid clonotypes above 0.001. The authors' 13 V-J model separated ophthalmopathy from stable hyperthyroidism.

Ophthalmopathy in the patients scored at least 3 on Clinical Activity Score and at least 4 on NOSPECS grade, lasting under 3 months. PBMCs were derived from 7.5 to 10 ml fresh peripheral blood. Sequenced input: blood. This receptor was obtained from a young man with Graves' ophthalmopathy.

The CDR3 reads CASSQERGRPSSYNEQFF. The CDR3 DNA is TGCGCCAGCAGCCAAGAAAGAGGACGGCCGTCCTCCTACAATGAGCAGTTCTTC. The V call is TRBV4-1, the J call TRBJ2-1; D call uncertain. The CDR3 is made up of 18 amino acids. The V gene's germline CDR1 is MGHRA and CDR2 YSYEKL. With 0 bases removed from V and 0 bases from J, the gap between germline ends came to 15 bases.